This T cell receptor beta chain is from a study of identifying expanded T cells in peripheral blood. The CDR3 loop spans 15 amino acids. V lost 5 bases and J lost 0; bases outside the gene matches: 4. Germline V gives CDR1 MDHEN, CDR2 SYDVKM. Sequencing used immunoSEQ multiplex PCR; TCRdb keeps in-frame clones, though not all of them. The table includes approximately 57,000 clones, around nine tenths detected once. This clone appeared once. Collection occurred without any documented infections or immune events in donors. The source is a person between 18 and 75 years old in good health. The chain recombines TRBV28 with TRBJ2-7; 10 nucleotides match TRBD2. The material sequenced was blood. The CDR3 region has the DNA TGTGCCAGCAGTACCCCTAGCGGGAGCTCCTACGAGCAGTACTTC. Translation: CASSTPSGSSYEQYF.